The source of this T cell receptor (beta chain) is a study of control samples from healthy donors and cancer patients. Germline CDR1 KGHSH, CDR2 LQKENI. V lost 3 bases, J lost 5 bases, and 23 bases lay in between. This CDR3 comprises 17 residues. Sequencing was performed with immunoSEQ multiplex PCR; in TCRdb, only in-frame clones are kept and a portion is missing. The sample lists 90,000 to 100,000 clones, roughly nine tenths occurring once. Sequencing input: blood. The chain joins TRBV18 to TRBJ2-7; TRBD2 is a possible D gene (5 bases). This receptor was obtained from a woman younger than 30 in good health. The CDR3 loop reads CASSPSVGLTPRNEQYF. In nucleotides, the CDR3 is TGTGCCAGCTCACCGTCCGTTGGACTTACCCCCAGAAACGAGCAGTACTTC. The whole variable domain, filled in from reference TRBV18 and TRBJ2-7, reads NAGVMQNPRHLVRRRGQEARLRCSPMKGHSHVYWYRQLPEEGLKFMVYLQKENIIDESGMPKERFSAEFPKEGPSILRIQQVVRGDSAAYFCASSPSVGLTPRNEQYFGPGTRLTVT.